Sequencing of this T cell receptor beta chain was carried out in a study of response to subunit inactivated influenza vaccine. This clonotype was observed a handful of times. Its target is not known. Findings and limits, study-wide: Every seasonal influenza vaccination brings in few new T cells, the authors suggested.

Using its own MiXCR run on the RT-PCR reads, TCRdb lists one record per CDR3 protein. Here the sample spans about 520,000 distinct CDR3 sequences, approximately 6.9% being singletons. This CDR3 has 17 amino acids. V lost 3 bases, J lost 5 bases, and 8 bases stayed unmatched. Germline CDR1 and CDR2: KGHDR and SFDVKD. This TCR was sampled from a man between 50 and 75 years old who received an inactivated influenza vaccine. The chain is built from TRBV24-1 and TRBJ2-5, with 13 bases fitting TRBD2. Here the sequenced sample was PBMCs from blood, taken around 25 months after vaccination. The CDR3 nucleotides are TGTGCCACCAGTGATCCCGGACTAGCGGGAGTCTCTGAGACCCAGTACTTC. Protein product: CATSDPGLAGVSETQYF.